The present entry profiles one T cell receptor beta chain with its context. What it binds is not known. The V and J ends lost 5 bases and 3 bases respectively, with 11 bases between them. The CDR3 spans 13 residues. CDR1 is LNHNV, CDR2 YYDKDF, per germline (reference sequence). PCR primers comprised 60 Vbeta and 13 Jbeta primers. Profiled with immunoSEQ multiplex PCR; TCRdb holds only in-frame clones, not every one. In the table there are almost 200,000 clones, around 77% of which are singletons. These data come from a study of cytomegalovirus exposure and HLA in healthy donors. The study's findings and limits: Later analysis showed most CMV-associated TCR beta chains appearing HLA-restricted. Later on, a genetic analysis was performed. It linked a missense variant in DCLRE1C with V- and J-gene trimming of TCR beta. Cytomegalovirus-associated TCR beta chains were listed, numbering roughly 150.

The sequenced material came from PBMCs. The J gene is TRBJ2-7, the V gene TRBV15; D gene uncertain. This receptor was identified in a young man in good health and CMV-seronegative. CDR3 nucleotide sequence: TGTGCCACCAGCGCAGGCGTCTACTACGAGCAGTACTTC. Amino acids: CATSAGVYYEQYF.